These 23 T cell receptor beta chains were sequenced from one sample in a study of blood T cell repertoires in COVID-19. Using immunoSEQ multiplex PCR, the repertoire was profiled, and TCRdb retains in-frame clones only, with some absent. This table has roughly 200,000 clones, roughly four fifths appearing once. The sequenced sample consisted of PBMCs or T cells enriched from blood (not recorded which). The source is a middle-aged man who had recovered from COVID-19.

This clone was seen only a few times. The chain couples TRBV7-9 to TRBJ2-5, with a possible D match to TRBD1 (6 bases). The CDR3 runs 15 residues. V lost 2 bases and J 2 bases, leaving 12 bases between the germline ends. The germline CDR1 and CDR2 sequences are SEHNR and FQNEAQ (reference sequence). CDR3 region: CASSLYIGQQETQYF. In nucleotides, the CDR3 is TGTGCCAGCAGCTTATACATCGGACAGCAAGAGACCCAGTACTTC.

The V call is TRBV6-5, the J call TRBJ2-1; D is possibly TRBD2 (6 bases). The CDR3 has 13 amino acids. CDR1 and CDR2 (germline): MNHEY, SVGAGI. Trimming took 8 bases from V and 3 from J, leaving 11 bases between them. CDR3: CASGRNYYNEQFF. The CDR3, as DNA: TGTGCCAGCGGGAGGAACTACTACAATGAGCAGTTCTTC.

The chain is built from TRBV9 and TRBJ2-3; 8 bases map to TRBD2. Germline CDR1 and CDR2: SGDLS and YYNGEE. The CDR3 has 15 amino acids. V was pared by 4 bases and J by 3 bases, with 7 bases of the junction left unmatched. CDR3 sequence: CASSHSGSKTDTQYF. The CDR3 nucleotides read TGTGCCAGCAGCCACAGCGGGAGTAAAACAGATACGCAGTATTTT.

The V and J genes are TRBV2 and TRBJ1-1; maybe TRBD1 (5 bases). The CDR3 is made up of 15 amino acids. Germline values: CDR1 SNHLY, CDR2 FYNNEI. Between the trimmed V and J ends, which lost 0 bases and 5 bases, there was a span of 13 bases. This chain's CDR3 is CASSEALRGLTEAFF. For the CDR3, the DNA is TGTGCCAGCAGTGAAGCGCTTAGGGGTTTGACTGAAGCTTTCTTT.

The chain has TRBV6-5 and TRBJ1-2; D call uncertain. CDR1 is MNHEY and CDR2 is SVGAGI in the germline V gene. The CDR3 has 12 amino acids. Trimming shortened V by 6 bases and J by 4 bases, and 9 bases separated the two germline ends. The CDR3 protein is CASSGLGYGYTF. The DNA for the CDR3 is TGTGCCAGCAGCGGACTGGGCTATGGCTACACCTTC.

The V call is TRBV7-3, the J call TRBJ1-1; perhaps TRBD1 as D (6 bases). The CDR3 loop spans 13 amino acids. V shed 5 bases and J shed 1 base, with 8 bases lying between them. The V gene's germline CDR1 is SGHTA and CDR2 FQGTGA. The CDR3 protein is CASSQGSNTEAFF. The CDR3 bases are TGTGCCAGCAGCCAGGGGTCGAACACTGAAGCTTTCTTT.

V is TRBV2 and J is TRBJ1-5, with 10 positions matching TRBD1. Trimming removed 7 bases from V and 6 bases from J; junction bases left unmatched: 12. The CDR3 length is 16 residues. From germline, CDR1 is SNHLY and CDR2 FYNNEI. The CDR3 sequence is CASNQQGQGFGQPQHF. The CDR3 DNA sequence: TGTGCCAGCAACCAACAGGGACAGGGGTTTGGTCAGCCCCAGCATTTT.

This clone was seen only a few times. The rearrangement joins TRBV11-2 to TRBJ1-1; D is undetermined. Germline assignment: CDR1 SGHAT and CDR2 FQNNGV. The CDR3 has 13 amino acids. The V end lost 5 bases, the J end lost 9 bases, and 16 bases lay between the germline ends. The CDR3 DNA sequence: TGTGCCAGCAGCATTTGGCCCGGGGATCAAGCTTTCTTT. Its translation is CASSIWPGDQAFF. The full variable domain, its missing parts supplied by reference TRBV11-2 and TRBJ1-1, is EAGVAQSPRYKIIEKRQSVAFWCNPISGHATLYWYQQILGQGPKLLIQFQNNGVVDDSQLPKDRFSAERLKGVDSTLKIQPAKLEDSAVYLCASSIWPGDQAFFGQGTRLTVV.

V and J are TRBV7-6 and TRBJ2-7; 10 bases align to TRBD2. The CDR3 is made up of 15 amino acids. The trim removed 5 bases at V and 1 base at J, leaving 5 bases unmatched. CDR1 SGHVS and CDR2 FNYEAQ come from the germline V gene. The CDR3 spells CASSRTSGASYEQYF. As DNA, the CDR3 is TGTGCCAGCAGCAGAACTAGCGGGGCTTCCTACGAGCAGTACTTC.

CDR3 in amino acids: CASSSGTSGRVTDTQYF. CDR3 sequence (DNA): TGCGCCAGCAGCTCGGGGACTAGCGGGAGGGTCACAGATACGCAGTATTTT. The chain employs TRBV5-1 and TRBJ2-3; 16 bases are shared with TRBD2. Germline CDR1 is SGHRS and CDR2 is YFSETQ. The CDR3 runs 17 residues. J was trimmed by 2 bases and V by 3 bases; bases with no gene match: 3.

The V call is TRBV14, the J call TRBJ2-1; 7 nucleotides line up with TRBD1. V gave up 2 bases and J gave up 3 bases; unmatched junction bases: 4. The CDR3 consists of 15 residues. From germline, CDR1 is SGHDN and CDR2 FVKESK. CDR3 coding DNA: TGTGCCAGCAGCCAACCGGGACAGCTCTACAATGAGCAGTTCTTC. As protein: CASSQPGQLYNEQFF. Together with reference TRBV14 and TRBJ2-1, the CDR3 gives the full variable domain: EAGVTQFPSHSVIEKGQTVTLRCDPISGHDNLYWYRRVMGKEIKFLLHFVKESKQDESGMPNNRFLAERTGGTYSTLKVQPAELEDSGVYFCASSQPGQLYNEQFFGPGTRLTVL.

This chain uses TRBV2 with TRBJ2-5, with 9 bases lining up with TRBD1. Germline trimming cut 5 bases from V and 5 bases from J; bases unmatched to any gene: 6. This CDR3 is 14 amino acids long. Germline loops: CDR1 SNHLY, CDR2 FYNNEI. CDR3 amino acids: CASSPGTGKETQYF. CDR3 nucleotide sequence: TGTGCCAGCAGTCCTGGGACAGGGAAGGAGACCCAGTACTTC.

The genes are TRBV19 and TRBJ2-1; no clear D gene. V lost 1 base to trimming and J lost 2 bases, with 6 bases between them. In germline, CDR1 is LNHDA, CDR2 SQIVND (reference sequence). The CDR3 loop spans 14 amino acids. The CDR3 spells CASSIGDTYNEQFF. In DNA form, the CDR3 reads TGTGCCAGTAGTATAGGAGACACCTACAATGAGCAGTTCTTC.

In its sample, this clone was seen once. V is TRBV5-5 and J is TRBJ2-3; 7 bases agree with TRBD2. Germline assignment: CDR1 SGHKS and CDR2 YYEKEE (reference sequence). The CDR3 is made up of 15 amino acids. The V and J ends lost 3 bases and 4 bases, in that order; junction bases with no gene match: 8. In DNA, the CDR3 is TGTGCCAGCAGCTCTTCGCGGGAGCGCGCAGATACGCAGTATTTT. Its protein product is CASSSSRERADTQYF.

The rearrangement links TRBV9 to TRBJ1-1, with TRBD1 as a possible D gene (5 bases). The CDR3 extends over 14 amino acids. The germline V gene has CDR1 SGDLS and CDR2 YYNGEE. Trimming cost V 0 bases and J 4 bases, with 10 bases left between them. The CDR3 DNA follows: TGTGCCAGCAGCGTAGCTCCGGGGGGCACTGAAGCTTTCTTT. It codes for CASSVAPGGTEAFF.

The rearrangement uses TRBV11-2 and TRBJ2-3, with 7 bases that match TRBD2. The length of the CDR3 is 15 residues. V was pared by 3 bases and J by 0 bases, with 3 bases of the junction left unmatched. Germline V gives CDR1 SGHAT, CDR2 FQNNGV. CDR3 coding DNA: TGTGCCAGCAGCTTCCTAGCGGCTAGCACAGATACGCAGTATTTT. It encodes CASSFLAASTDTQYF.

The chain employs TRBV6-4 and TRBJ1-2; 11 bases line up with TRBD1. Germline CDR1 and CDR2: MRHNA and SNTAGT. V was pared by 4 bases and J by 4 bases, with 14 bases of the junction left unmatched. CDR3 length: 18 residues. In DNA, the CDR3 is TGTGCCAGCAGTGCGGAAATGGGGACAGGGGGTCGCGCCTATGGCTACACCTTC. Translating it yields CASSAEMGTGGRAYGYTF.

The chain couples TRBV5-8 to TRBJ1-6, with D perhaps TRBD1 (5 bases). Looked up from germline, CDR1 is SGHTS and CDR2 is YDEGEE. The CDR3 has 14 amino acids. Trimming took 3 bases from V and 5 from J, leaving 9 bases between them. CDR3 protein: CASSWTPHNSPLHF. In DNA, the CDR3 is TGTGCCAGCAGCTGGACACCTCATAATTCACCCCTCCACTTT.

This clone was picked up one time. CDR3 amino acids: CSVQGLPGQGIYEQYF. For the CDR3, the DNA is TGCAGCGTCCAAGGGCTGCCCGGACAGGGTATATACGAGCAGTACTTC. The V gene is TRBV29-1, the J gene TRBJ2-7; 8 bases match TRBD1. Germline V gene data show CDR1 as SQVTM and CDR2 as ANQGSEA. Trimming took 6 bases from V and 4 from J; bases not matched to a gene: 17. The CDR3 consists of 16 residues.

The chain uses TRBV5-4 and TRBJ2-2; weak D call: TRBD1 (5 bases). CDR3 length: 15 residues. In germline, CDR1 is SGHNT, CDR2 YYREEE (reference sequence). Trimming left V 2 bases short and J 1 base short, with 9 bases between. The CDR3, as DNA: TGTGCCAGCAGCTTAAGGCAGGGGAACACCGGGGAGCTGTTTTTT. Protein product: CASSLRQGNTGELFF.

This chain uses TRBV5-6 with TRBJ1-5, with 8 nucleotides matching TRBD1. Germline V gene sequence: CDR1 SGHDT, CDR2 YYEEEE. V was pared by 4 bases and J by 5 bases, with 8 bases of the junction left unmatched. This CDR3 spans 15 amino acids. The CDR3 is CASSPRTGSHQPQHF. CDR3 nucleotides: TGTGCCAGCAGCCCTAGGACAGGGAGCCATCAGCCCCAGCATTTT.

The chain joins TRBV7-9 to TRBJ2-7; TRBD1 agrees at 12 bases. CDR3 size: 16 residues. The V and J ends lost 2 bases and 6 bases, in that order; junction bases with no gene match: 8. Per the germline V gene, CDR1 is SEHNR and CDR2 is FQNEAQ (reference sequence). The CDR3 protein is CASSLISGTGGTEQYF. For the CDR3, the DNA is TGTGCCAGCAGCTTAATCTCCGGGACAGGGGGCACCGAGCAGTACTTC.

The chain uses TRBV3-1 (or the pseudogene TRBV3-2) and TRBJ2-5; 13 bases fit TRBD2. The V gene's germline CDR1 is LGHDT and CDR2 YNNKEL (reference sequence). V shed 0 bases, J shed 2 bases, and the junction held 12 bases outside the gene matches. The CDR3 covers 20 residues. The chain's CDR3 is CASSQDPITAGLAGQETQYF. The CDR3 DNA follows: TGTGCCAGCAGCCAAGATCCAATTACAGCGGGACTAGCGGGACAAGAGACCCAGTACTTC.